The 27 T cell receptor beta chains below all came from one sample that was sequenced in a study of sequential checkpoint blockade in melanoma. Treatment in this sample: randomized to nivolumab then ipilimumab (arm A) or the reverse (arm B). The assay was immunoSEQ multiplex PCR, and TCRdb's table has in-frame clones only and misses some. The sample shows 6,000 to 9,500 clones, around 24% of them seen only once. The sequenced sample was tumor tissue (inferred from file names), obtained from a patient given nivolumab and ipilimumab in sequence. These receptors came from a human donor with melanoma.

Only a few counts were recorded for this clone. The chain carries TRBV2 and TRBJ2-1; TRBD2 matches at 10 bases. Per the germline V gene, CDR1 is SNHLY and CDR2 is FYNNEI. The CDR3 sequence is 13 residues long. After removal of 6 bases from V and 7 bases from J, the junction contained 3 bases not matched to a gene. The CDR3 sequence: CASRLAGPNEQFF. The CDR3 DNA reads as TGTGCCAGCAGACTAGCGGGACCTAATGAGCAGTTCTTC.

This clone was detected many times. The V and J genes are TRBV11-3 and TRBJ1-2, with 8 bases matching TRBD1. The CDR3 extends over 16 amino acids. Germline CDR1 SGHNT, CDR2 YENEEA. V lost 5 bases, J lost 6 bases, and 14 bases stayed unmatched. CDR3 amino acids: CASSRPSGGSENGYTF. The CDR3 DNA reads TGTGCCAGCAGCCGACCCTCAGGGGGCTCGGAGAATGGCTACACCTTC.

The rearrangement uses TRBV11-3 and TRBJ1-5; possible D gene TRBD1, 6 bases. V was clipped by 4 bases and J by 4 bases, with 17 bases between them. This CDR3 is built from 16 residues. Germline values: CDR1 SGHNT, CDR2 YENEEA. CDR3 protein: CASSSRTGLGNQPQHF. The CDR3 DNA is TGTGCCAGCAGCTCCAGAACAGGGTTGGGTAATCAGCCCCAGCATTTT.

The chain couples TRBV19 to TRBJ2-5; the D is unclear. CDR3 length: 11 amino acids. V was clipped by 3 bases and J by 5 bases, with 4 bases between them. Germline CDR1 LNHDA, CDR2 SQIVND (reference sequence). CDR3 coding DNA: TGTGCCAGTAGTATTCGGGAGACCCAGTACTTC. This gives the protein CASSIRETQYF.

This clone was observed a handful of times. This chain links TRBV10-3 with TRBJ1-2; D may be TRBD1 (5 bases). Trimming stripped 10 bases from V and 7 bases from J, with 16 bases between. The CDR3 totals 12 residues. Germline CDR1 and CDR2: ENHRY and SYGVKD. The CDR3 sequence: CASREGRIGYTF. The CDR3 coding sequence is TGTGCCAGCAGGGAGGGACGGATTGGCTACACCTTC.

There are a few counts of this clone. V is TRBV12-5 and J is TRBJ2-1, with D possibly matching TRBD2 (5 bases). The CDR3 totals 14 residues. V was cut by 1 base and J by 8 bases, with 12 bases left in between. From germline, CDR1 is LGHNT and CDR2 FRNRAP. This CDR3 reads CASGLALWEYEQFF. The CDR3, as DNA: TGTGCTAGTGGTTTGGCACTTTGGGAGTATGAGCAGTTCTTC.

In this sample, this clone turned up a few times. The read is 1 residue too short to cover the CDR3 end, so that end is filled in from the germline J gene. The chain employs TRBV10-3 and TRBJ1-5; D remains ambiguous. The germline CDR1 and CDR2 sequences are ENHRY and SYGVKD. This CDR3 region has 15 residues. Trimming shortened V by 0 bases and J by 1 base, and 7 bases separated the two germline ends. The DNA read from the CDR3 is TGTGCCATCAGTGAGTCATGGATGAGCAATCAGCCCCAGCAT. This gives the protein CAISESWMSNQPQH. The full CDR3 reads CAISESWMSNQPQHF.

The chain uses TRBV11-3 and TRBJ2-1; TRBD2 matches at 8 bases. The length of the CDR3 is 16 residues. Losses at the gene ends were 4 bases for V and 7 bases for J; bases not matched to a gene: 12. Germline CDR1 and CDR2: SGHNT and YENEEA. The CDR3, as DNA: TGTGCCAGCAGCTGGGGGGCCCGGGAGGGGAGGAATGAGCAGTTCTTC. This encodes CASSWGAREGRNEQFF. Supplemented by reference TRBV11-3 and TRBJ2-1, the full variable domain reads EAGVVQSPRYKIIEKKQPVAFWCNPISGHNTLYWYLQNLGQGPELLIRYENEEAVDDSQLPKDRFSAERLKGVDSTLKIQPAELGDSAVYLCASSWGAREGRNEQFFGPGTRLTVL.

V is TRBV10-2 and J is TRBJ2-7; D tentatively reads TRBD1 or TRBD2 (6 bases each). V was pared by 8 bases and J by 3 bases, with 26 bases between. The length of the CDR3 is 17 residues. Looked up from germline, CDR1 is WSHSY and CDR2 is SAAADI. The CDR3, as DNA: TGCGCCAGCCAAGCCCAAGGGGGTAACCTCGGGGGCTACGAGCAGTACGTC. This translates into CASQAQGGNLGGYEQYV.

This clone was found once. The genes are TRBV29-1 and TRBJ1-2; TRBD1 matches 8 bases. This CDR3 region has 13 residues. J gave up 3 bases and V 8 bases, and 8 bases lay outside the gene matches. Germline CDR1 reads SQVTM; CDR2 reads ANQGSEA. This CDR3 reads CSTRTGSDYGYTF. CDR3 nucleotides: TGCAGCACCAGGACAGGGAGCGACTATGGCTACACCTTC. The full variable domain, in which reference TRBV29-1 and TRBJ1-2 provide the parts outside the CDR3, is SAVISQKPSRDICQRGTSLTIQCQVDSQVTMMFWYRQQPGQSLTLIATANQGSEATYESGFVIDKFPISRPNLTFSTLTVSNMSPEDSSIYLCSTRTGSDYGYTFGSGTRLTVV.

This clone was seen only a few times. The chain recombines TRBV6-8 with TRBJ2-7; D is tentatively TRBD1 or TRBD2 (5 bases each). Germline CDR1 is MNHGY and CDR2 is SAAAGT. The V end lost 0 bases, the J end lost 6 bases, and 21 bases lay between the germline ends. The CDR3 has 17 residues. The CDR3 protein is CASSYSRPRDPMAEQYV. In DNA form, the CDR3 reads TGTGCCAGCAGTTACTCGAGACCCCGGGACCCCATGGCCGAGCAGTACGTC.

The table lists this clone with many counts. The chain links TRBV11-3 to TRBJ2-1; TRBD1 agrees at 7 bases. V lost 3 bases, J lost 7 bases, and 9 bases stayed unmatched. The germline V gene encodes CDR1 SGHNT and CDR2 YENEEA. The CDR3 totals 15 residues. Here the CDR3 reads CASSFGGQSRNEQFF. The CDR3 DNA is TGTGCCAGCAGCTTTGGGGGACAGTCTAGGAATGAGCAGTTCTTC.

This clone was recorded a few times. The CDR3 loop is CASSYSGITYEQYV. The CDR3 DNA follows: TGTGCCAGCAGTTACTCTGGGATTACCTACGAGCAGTACGTC. This chain connects TRBV6-8 to TRBJ2-7; D remains ambiguous. The V and J ends lost 0 bases and 2 bases respectively, with 8 bases between them. This CDR3 contains 14 residues. Germline V lookup: CDR1 MNHGY, CDR2 SAAAGT.

There are a few counts of this clone. The rearrangement uses TRBV6-8 and TRBJ2-7; perhaps TRBD2 as D (5 bases). V gave up 8 bases and J gave up 2 bases, with 13 bases separating them. Per germline, CDR1 MNHGY and CDR2 SAAAGT. This CDR3 is 13 amino acids long. This chain's CDR3 is CASAIGSPYEQYV. The CDR3 nucleotides are TGTGCCAGCGCTATAGGGAGCCCCTACGAGCAGTACGTC.

The V and J genes are TRBV19 and TRBJ2-1, with 11 positions matching TRBD2. CDR3 length: 14 residues. CDR1 and CDR2 from the germline V gene are LNHDA and SQIVND (reference sequence). Unmatched junction bases numbered 4, after V lost 4 bases and J lost 8 bases. CDR3 DNA: TGTGCCAGTAGTACCGGACTAGCGGGCTATGAGCAGTTCTTC. Its protein is CASSTGLAGYEQFF.

With regard to this clone: The germline gene is not matched at one end of the junction; a read error may be the cause. This CDR3 reads CAISGLGNTEAFF. For the CDR3, the DNA is TGTGCCATCAGTGGGCTTGGGAACACTGAAGCTTTCTTT. The rearrangement joins TRBV6-8 to TRBJ1-1; D is unresolved. The CDR3 runs to 13 residues. Germline V gene data show CDR1 as MNHGY and CDR2 as SAAAGT.

This chain uses TRBV5-1 with TRBJ1-3; D is ambiguous. CDR3 size: 19 residues. V gave up 0 bases and J gave up 0 bases, with 19 bases separating them. Germline-derived CDR1 and CDR2 are SGHRS and YFSETQ. As DNA, the CDR3 is TGCGCCAGCAGCTTGGACGGTCGGTTGGGTGTGAACTCTGGAAACACCATATATTTT. Its protein is CASSLDGRLGVNSGNTIYF.

There are a few counts of this clone. The chain has TRBV19 and TRBJ1-1; possible D gene TRBD1, 6 bases. The CDR3 extends over 13 amino acids. Germline V gene data show CDR1 as LNHDA and CDR2 as SQIVND (reference sequence). V dropped 5 bases and J dropped 5 bases, with 12 bases sitting between them. The DNA for the CDR3 is TGTGCCAGTAGTCGAGGCACAGGGACTGAAGCTTTCTTT. It yields the protein CASSRGTGTEAFF.

This clone appeared many times. The gene calls are TRBV11-3 and TRBJ2-3; D uncertain. The V end lost 4 bases, the J end lost 4 bases, and 15 bases lay between the germline ends. This CDR3 is built from 15 residues. Germline values: CDR1 SGHNT, CDR2 YENEEA. This chain's CDR3 is CASSSRSGRADTQYF. The CDR3 DNA sequence: TGTGCCAGCAGCTCCAGAAGTGGAAGGGCAGATACGCAGTATTTT.

This clone has a handful of counts. V is TRBV15 and J is TRBJ2-7, with TRBD2 identical over 7 bases. The CDR3 spans 14 residues. Germline CDR1 LNHNV, CDR2 YYDKDF (reference sequence). V lost 5 bases, J lost 2 bases, and 6 bases stayed unmatched. The CDR3 reads CATSGGSETYEQYV. The CDR3 DNA reads as TGTGCCACCAGCGGCGGGAGTGAGACCTACGAGCAGTACGTC.

This clone was counted between two and nine times. The chain combines TRBV12-5 with TRBJ1-5; D uncertain. CDR3 length: 15 amino acids. Germline loops: CDR1 LGHNT, CDR2 FRNRAP. Here the CDR3 reads CASTPFGQGNQPQHF. The CDR3 region has the DNA TGTGCCAGCACCCCTTTTGGGCAGGGCAATCAGCCCCAGCATTTT. The variable domain in full, completed from reference TRBV12-5 and TRBJ1-5, reads DARVTQTPRHKVTEMGQEVTMRCQPILGHNTVFWYRQTMMQGLELLAYFRNRAPLDDSGMPKDRFSAEMPDATLATLKIQPSEPRDSAVYFCASTPFGQGNQPQHFGDGTRLSIL.

This chain links TRBV19 with TRBJ2-1, with unresolved D. The V and J ends lost 4 bases and 8 bases respectively, with 6 bases between them. In germline, CDR1 is LNHDA, CDR2 SQIVND (reference sequence). The CDR3 is 11 amino acids. CDR3 sequence (DNA): TGTGCCAGTAGTACAAGTCATGAGCAGTTCTTC. This sequence encodes CASSTSHEQFF. The variable domain in full, with the rest retrieved from reference TRBV19 and TRBJ2-1, is DGGITQSPKYLFRKEGQNVTLSCEQNLNHDAMYWYRQDPGQGLRLIYYSQIVNDFQKGDIAEGYSVSREKKESFPLTVTSAQKNPTAFYLCASSTSHEQFFGPGTRLTVL.

V and J are TRBV11-3 and TRBJ2-3, with no clear D. V was trimmed by 5 bases and J by 2 bases, leaving 11 bases between them. The CDR3 runs to 14 residues. CDR1 and CDR2 (germline): SGHNT, YENEEA. Here the CDR3 reads CASSPFVNTDTQYF. Written as DNA, the CDR3 is TGTGCCAGCAGCCCTTTCGTCAACACAGATACGCAGTATTTT.

This clone has a handful of counts. V gene TRBV9 combines with J gene TRBJ1-4; D not resolved. V dropped 0 bases and J dropped 0 bases, with 6 bases sitting between them. The V gene's germline CDR1 is SGDLS and CDR2 YYNGEE. This CDR3 region has 15 residues. Written as DNA, the CDR3 is TGTGCCAGCAGCGTAGGTCCGTCAACTAATGAAAAACTGTTTTTT. It encodes CASSVGPSTNEKLFF.

This clone was detected a few times. The V call is TRBV11-3, the J call TRBJ2-1; 11 bases align to TRBD2. The CDR3 runs 20 residues. Germline loops: CDR1 SGHNT, CDR2 YENEEA. V shed 3 bases, J shed 0 bases, and the junction held 13 bases outside the gene matches. The CDR3, as DNA: TGTGCCAGCAGCTTGGAGGTTATGTCTAGCGGGAGGAGCTCCTACAATGAGCAGTTCTTC. It codes for CASSLEVMSSGRSSYNEQFF.

This clone was picked up a small number of times. J is TRBJ1-1 and V is TRBV30, with TRBD1 as a possible D gene (6 bases). V lost 7 bases and J 0 bases, leaving 12 bases between the germline ends. The CDR3 is 13 amino acids. Germline V gene sequence: CDR1 GTSNPN, CDR2 SVGIG (reference sequence). The CDR3, as DNA: TGTGCCTTTCTCAGGGGATTGAACACTGAAGCTTTCTTT. Translation: CAFLRGLNTEAFF.

Many counts were recorded for this clone. J is TRBJ1-1 and V is TRBV7-8; D is uncertain. The V and J ends lost 7 bases and 4 bases respectively, with 13 bases between them. Germline lookup yields CDR1 SGHVS and CDR2 FQNEAQ. The CDR3 has 13 residues. The CDR3 DNA is TGTGCCAGCACCATTGGGAGCAGCACTGAAGCTTTCTTT. Amino acids: CASTIGSSTEAFF. Full variable domain (missing parts from reference TRBV7-8 and TRBJ1-1): GAGVSQSPRYKVAKRGQDVALRCDPISGHVSLFWYQQALGQGPEFLTYFQNEAQLDKSGLPSDRFFAERPEGSVSTLKIQRTQQEDSAVYLCASTIGSSTEAFFGQGTRLTVV.